The T cell receptor beta chain described here comes from a study of response to subunit inactivated influenza vaccine. Concerning this clonotype: Its specificity is not known.

TCRdb itself ran the RT-PCR reads through MiXCR, one entry per CDR3 protein. The data show roughly 650,000 distinct CDR3 sequences, around 15% seen once. Per germline, CDR1 SGHRS and CDR2 YFSETQ. CDR3 length: 14 residues. Trimming at V came to 5 bases and at J to 6 bases, leaving 10 bases not matched to a gene. Overall study results and limits: Authors suggested each seasonal influenza vaccination recruits few new T cells.

This sequence was found in a man in his fifties who received an inactivated influenza vaccine. This chain connects TRBV5-1 to TRBJ2-7, with 8 bases aligning to TRBD1. The sample in question was PBMCs from blood, obtained less than 15 days before vaccination. CDR3 sequence reads: CASRPLQGVSEQYF. CDR3 DNA: TGCGCCAGCAGGCCCTTACAGGGGGTATCCGAGCAGTACTTC.